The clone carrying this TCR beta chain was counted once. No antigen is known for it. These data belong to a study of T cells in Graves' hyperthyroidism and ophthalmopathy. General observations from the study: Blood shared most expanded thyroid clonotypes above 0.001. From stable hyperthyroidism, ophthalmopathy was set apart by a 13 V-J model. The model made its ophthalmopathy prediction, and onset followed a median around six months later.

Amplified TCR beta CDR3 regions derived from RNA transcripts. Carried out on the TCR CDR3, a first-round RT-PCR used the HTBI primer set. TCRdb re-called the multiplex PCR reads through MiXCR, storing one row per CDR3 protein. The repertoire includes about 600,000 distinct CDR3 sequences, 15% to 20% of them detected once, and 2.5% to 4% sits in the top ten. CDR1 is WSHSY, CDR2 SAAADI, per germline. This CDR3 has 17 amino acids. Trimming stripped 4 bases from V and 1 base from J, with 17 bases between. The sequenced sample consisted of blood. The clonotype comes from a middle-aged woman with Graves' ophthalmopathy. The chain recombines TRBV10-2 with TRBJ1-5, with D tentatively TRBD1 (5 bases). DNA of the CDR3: TGCGCCAGCAGTGGAGGCGGTTTTAAGGGGAGCAATCAGCCCCAGCATTTT. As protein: CASSGGGFKGSNQPQHF.